Listed here are 25 T cell receptor beta chains from one sample, sequenced in a study of cytomegalovirus exposure and HLA in healthy donors (dated 2017 in TCRdb). Libraries came from the immunoSEQ multiplex PCR assay. TCRdb carries this immuneACCESS record with in-frame sequences only. Its versions omit some clonotypes, under half of them owing to an unresolved V gene in the studies checked, with the rest unexplained. Present in this sample are tens of thousands of clones, 95% to 96% of which were seen just once. 0.9% to 1% of the sample is taken by the ten largest. Sequencing input: PBMCs. All receptors come from a man aged 18 to 30 in good health and CMV-seronegative.

The rearrangement uses TRBV19 and TRBJ1-2; unclear D gene. Germline CDR1 LNHDA, CDR2 SQIVND (reference sequence). The CDR3 is made up of 14 amino acids. V was shortened by 1 base and J by 4 bases, with 10 bases between the two germline ends. The CDR3 bases are TGTGCCAGTAGTATAGGGTCCAAACTCTATGGCTACACCTTC. The encoded protein is CASSIGSKLYGYTF.

This clone appeared once. The chain carries TRBV27 and TRBJ2-7, with TRBD1 identical over 11 bases. J was trimmed by 6 bases and V by 6 bases; bases with no gene match: 7. CDR3 length: 14 residues. Germline CDR1 MNHEY, CDR2 SMNVEV (reference sequence). The CDR3, as DNA: TGTGCCAGCAGAGGGTGGGACAGGGGGTCCGAGCAGTACTTC. Translating gives CASRGWDRGSEQYF.

The chain joins TRBV18 to TRBJ2-5; 10 bases map to TRBD2. The CDR3 consists of 14 residues. Unmatched junction bases numbered 6, after V lost 6 bases and J lost 5 bases. Looked up from germline, CDR1 is KGHSH and CDR2 is LQKENI. The CDR3 loop reads CASSTTSGKETQYF. The CDR3 DNA reads as TGTGCCAGCTCTACCACTAGCGGGAAGGAGACCCAGTACTTC.

This chain uses TRBV9 with TRBJ2-7; the match to TRBD2 covers 10 bases. CDR1 is SGDLS and CDR2 is YYNGEE in the germline V gene. Unmatched junction bases numbered 20, after V lost 0 bases and J lost 5 bases. The CDR3 extends over 20 amino acids. The CDR3 coding sequence is TGTGCCAGCAGCGTAGAGGGGGGGGTTTCTAGCGGGAGTGGTTCGAACGAGCAGTACTTC. This encodes CASSVEGGVSSGSGSNEQYF.

The chain employs TRBV5-1 and TRBJ1-3; 7 positions agree with TRBD1. This CDR3 region has 15 residues. Trimming removed 3 bases from V and 1 base from J; junction bases left unmatched: 4. Germline CDR1 SGHRS, CDR2 YFSETQ. The CDR3 DNA sequence: TGCGCCAGCAGCTACGGACAGGCTTCTGGAAACACCATATATTTT. It is translated as CASSYGQASGNTIYF. The variable domain in full, completed from reference TRBV5-1 and TRBJ1-3, reads KAGVTQTPRYLIKTRGQQVTLSCSPISGHRSVSWYQQTPGQGLQFLFEYFSETQRNKGNFPGRFSGRQFSNSRSEMNVSTLELGDSALYLCASSYGQASGNTIYFGEGSWLTVV.

The chain carries TRBV5-1 and TRBJ1-1; weak D call: TRBD1 (5 bases). Trimming removed 0 bases at V and 5 bases at J, with 11 bases between. CDR3 length: 14 residues. The germline V gene encodes CDR1 SGHRS and CDR2 YFSETQ. Here the CDR3 reads CASSLAQGGTEAFF. Here the CDR3 DNA reads TGCGCCAGCAGCTTGGCCCAGGGAGGGACTGAAGCTTTCTTT. Full variable domain (rest looked up from reference TRBV5-1 and TRBJ1-1): KAGVTQTPRYLIKTRGQQVTLSCSPISGHRSVSWYQQTPGQGLQFLFEYFSETQRNKGNFPGRFSGRQFSNSRSEMNVSTLELGDSALYLCASSLAQGGTEAFFGQGTRLTVV.

The rearrangement joins TRBV12-5 to TRBJ1-1; perhaps TRBD1 as D (5 bases). The ends were cut back, 1 base at V and 0 bases at J, with 12 bases in the middle. CDR1 and CDR2 from the germline V gene are LGHNT and FRNRAP. The CDR3 sequence is 16 residues long. The CDR3 here is CASGLARQPMNTEAFF. DNA for the CDR3: TGTGCTAGTGGTTTGGCAAGACAGCCGATGAACACTGAAGCTTTCTTT.

The chain couples TRBV18 to TRBJ2-7; 7 bases are a match to TRBD2. V lost 5 bases to trimming and J lost 0 bases; unmatched junction nucleotides: 7. In germline, CDR1 is KGHSH, CDR2 LQKENI. The CDR3 totals 15 residues. The CDR3 loop reads CASSISGPSSYEQYF. In nucleotides, the CDR3 is TGTGCCAGCTCAATTAGCGGGCCGAGCTCCTACGAGCAGTACTTC.

CDR3 in DNA: TGTGCCAGCCGGACAGTTTACGAGCAGTACTTC. This gives the protein CASRTVYEQYF. This chain joins TRBV6-1 and TRBJ2-7; weak D call: TRBD1 (6 bases). V was shortened by 8 bases and J by 4 bases, with 9 bases between the two germline ends. This CDR3 region has 11 residues. The germline gives CDR1 MNHNS, CDR2 SASEGT.

This sequence joins TRBV28 and TRBJ1-5; no reliable D call. The V gene's germline CDR1 is MDHEN and CDR2 SYDVKM. The CDR3 covers 15 residues. The V end was cut by 3 bases, the J end by 10 bases, with 19 bases between. The DNA for the CDR3 is TGTGCCAGCAGTTTGATCGATGGACTGAAGAGCCCCCAGCATTTT. It is translated as CASSLIDGLKSPQHF.

This chain connects TRBV28 to TRBJ1-1; TRBD1 aligns across 8 bases. J gave up 5 bases and V 5 bases, and 4 bases lay outside the gene matches. CDR3 length: 13 residues. Germline CDR1 MDHEN, CDR2 SYDVKM. Here the CDR3 reads CASSQGAVTEAFF. CDR3 coding DNA: TGTGCCAGCAGTCAGGGGGCGGTTACTGAAGCTTTCTTT. The full variable domain, its missing parts supplied by reference TRBV28 and TRBJ1-1, is DVKVTQSSRYLVKRTGEKVFLECVQDMDHENMFWYRQDPGLGLRLIYFSYDVKMKEKGDIPEGYSVSREKKERFSLILESASTNQTSMYLCASSQGAVTEAFFGQGTRLTVV.

The chain carries TRBV4-1 and TRBJ2-1, with 7 nucleotides matching TRBD2. This CDR3 is built from 16 residues. Trimming at V came to 4 bases and at J to 5 bases, leaving 11 bases not matched to a gene. Germline CDR1 MGHRA, CDR2 YSYEKL. DNA for the CDR3: TGCGCCAGCAGCCGAGAGCGGGGTACACCACACAATGAGCAGTTCTTC. Translation gives CASSRERGTPHNEQFF.

V gene TRBV21-1 combines with J gene TRBJ2-7; the DNA was not used to check the table's D call, TRBD1. TRBV21-1 is deemed a pseudogene. This CDR3 is 16 amino acids long. The CDR3 DNA sequence: TGTGCCAGCAGCAACAGACAGGGGGGTTGTTACGACGAGCAGTACTTC. This translates into CASSNRQGGCYDEQYF.

The rearrangement joins TRBV28 to TRBJ1-1; D may be TRBD1 (5 bases). Germline loops: CDR1 MDHEN, CDR2 SYDVKM. This CDR3 has 15 residues. V was shortened by 7 bases and J by 6 bases, with 21 bases between the two germline ends. CDR3 region: CASTDKIRDLSEAFF. The CDR3 region has the DNA TGTGCCAGCACCGACAAAATCAGGGATTTATCTGAAGCTTTCTTT.

V gene TRBV5-1 combines with J gene TRBJ2-5; the match to TRBD1 covers 10 bases. The CDR3 has 14 amino acids. CDR1 and CDR2 (germline): SGHRS, YFSETQ. Trimming took 4 bases from V and 2 from J; bases not matched to a gene: 2. In nucleotides, the CDR3 is TGCGCCAGCAGCGGGGACAGGGGACAAGAGACCCAGTACTTC. It yields the protein CASSGDRGQETQYF. Variable domain in full (rest from reference TRBV5-1 and TRBJ2-5): KAGVTQTPRYLIKTRGQQVTLSCSPISGHRSVSWYQQTPGQGLQFLFEYFSETQRNKGNFPGRFSGRQFSNSRSEMNVSTLELGDSALYLCASSGDRGQETQYFGPGTRLLVL.

V and J are TRBV28 and TRBJ2-7; 13 positions match TRBD2. This CDR3 is built from 13 residues. The germline V gene encodes CDR1 MDHEN and CDR2 SYDVKM. Trimming removed 10 bases from V and 3 bases from J; junction bases left unmatched: 3. For the CDR3, the DNA is TGTGCCACCGGGACTAGCGGGATCTACGAGCAGTACTTC. Its protein product is CATGTSGIYEQYF.

The chain joins TRBV10-3 to TRBJ1-5; 7 positions agree with TRBD1. The CDR3 contains 18 residues. J was trimmed by 3 bases and V by 4 bases; bases with no gene match: 15. Germline V gene sequence: CDR1 ENHRY, CDR2 SYGVKD. This chain's CDR3 is CAISGGVAGGPHNQPQHF. CDR3 sequence (DNA): TGTGCCATCAGTGGGGGGGTGGCAGGGGGACCCCACAATCAGCCCCAGCATTTT.

J is TRBJ1-1 and V is TRBV6-6, with D unclear. Trimming stripped 5 bases from V and 4 bases from J, with 8 bases between. The CDR3 runs 12 residues. Germline V gene sequence: CDR1 MNHNY, CDR2 SVGAGI (reference sequence). Here the CDR3 reads CASSRGSTEAFF. In DNA form, the CDR3 reads TGTGCCAGCAGTAGAGGGAGCACTGAAGCTTTCTTT.

This sequence joins TRBV5-1 and TRBJ2-7; 10 bases line up with TRBD1. Germline V lookup: CDR1 SGHRS, CDR2 YFSETQ. The trim removed 4 bases at V and 6 bases at J, leaving 13 bases unmatched. The CDR3 extends over 16 amino acids. The CDR3 protein is CASSEVTGTGVGEQYF. CDR3 sequence (DNA): TGCGCCAGCAGCGAGGTAACCGGGACAGGGGTTGGCGAGCAGTACTTC.

The chain uses TRBV28 and TRBJ2-3, with 9 nucleotides matching TRBD2. With 6 bases clipped from V and 6 bases from J, the junction kept 7 bases outside the gene matches. CDR1 MDHEN and CDR2 SYDVKM come from the germline V gene. The CDR3 sequence is 14 residues long. The chain's CDR3 is CASSISGRPDTQYF. The CDR3 DNA reads as TGTGCCAGCAGCATTAGCGGGAGACCCGATACGCAGTATTTT.

This clone has more than one count but fewer than ten. V gene TRBV9 combines with J gene TRBJ2-2; 9 bases are shared with TRBD1. Looked up from germline, CDR1 is SGDLS and CDR2 is YYNGEE. The CDR3 is 16 amino acids. J was trimmed by 3 bases and V by 0 bases; bases with no gene match: 3. The chain's CDR3 is CASSVEGTGYTGELFF. The CDR3 bases are TGTGCCAGCAGCGTAGAAGGGACAGGGTACACCGGGGAGCTGTTTTTT.

The CDR3 sequence: CASSQQTSGRGGTQYF. The CDR3 coding sequence is TGCGCCAGCAGCCAGCAGACTAGCGGGAGGGGCGGTACGCAGTATTTT. The rearrangement joins TRBV4-3 to TRBJ2-3, with 14 bases fitting TRBD2. With V trimmed by 3 bases and J by 8 bases, 7 bases remained unmatched. CDR3 length equals 16 residues. The germline V gene encodes CDR1 LGHNA and CDR2 YSLEER.

This rearrangement joins TRBV27 to TRBJ2-3, with a weak D call TRBD2 (5 bases). Trimming shortened V by 7 bases and J by 2 bases, and 19 bases separated the two germline ends. Germline-derived CDR1 and CDR2 are MNHEY and SMNVEV (reference sequence). The CDR3 length is 16 residues. In nucleotides, the CDR3 is TGTGCCAGCACCATACGGCCGGGGTCGCCCACAGATACGCAGTATTTT. It is translated as CASTIRPGSPTDTQYF.

This sequence joins TRBV7-2 and TRBJ1-5, with D uncertain. With 5 bases removed from V and 9 bases from J, the gap between germline ends came to 8 bases. This CDR3 contains 11 residues. Per germline, CDR1 SGHTA and CDR2 FQGNSA. CDR3 DNA: TGTGCCAGCAGCGAATCAGGGCCCCAGCATTTT. This gives the protein CASSESGPQHF.

As concerns this clone: At one end, the junction sequence differs from germline, possibly due to a read error. The V gene is TRBV7-7, the J gene TRBJ2-7, with D maybe TRBD1 (5 bases). This CDR3 is 14 amino acids long. In germline, CDR1 is SSHAT, CDR2 FNYEAQ (reference sequence). The CDR3 bases are TGTGCTAGCAGCGTGAATTGGGGCCCCTACGAGCAGTACTTC. This sequence encodes CASSVNWGPYEQYF.